These 7 T cell receptor beta chains originate from one sample sequenced in a study of CD8 T cells in Susac syndrome. An input of roughly 0.45 to 1 ug of RNA was subjected to reverse transcription using random hexamers. TCRdb re-derived calls from the immunoSEQ multiplex PCR reads in MiXCR, one entry per CDR3 protein. The profile shows 350,000 to 550,000 distinct CDR3 sequences, around 83% of them singletons. Sequencing input: CD8+ T cells from PBMCs. The origin of the receptors is a human donor with multiple sclerosis.

This chain links TRBV19 with TRBJ2-1; D is perhaps TRBD2 (6 bases). Germline V gene lookup returns CDR1 LNHDA and CDR2 SQIVND (reference sequence). Trimming took off 5 bases at V and 6 bases at J, with 11 bases between the two ends. This CDR3 contains 13 residues. CDR3 coding DNA: TGTGCCAGTAGTCCGACTAGTCTCAATGAGCAGTTCTTC. Its protein is CASSPTSLNEQFF.

The chain uses TRBV18 and TRBJ2-7; D is perhaps TRBD1 or TRBD2 (6 bases each). The CDR3 spans 15 residues. Germline CDR1 KGHSH, CDR2 LQKENI. Trimming cost V 0 bases and J 5 bases, with 14 bases left between them. The chain's CDR3 is CASSPPVGAGNEQYF. In nucleotides, the CDR3 is TGTGCCAGCTCACCACCGGTGGGGGCGGGAAACGAGCAGTACTTC.

This clonotype has just one count. The gene calls are TRBV20-1 and TRBJ2-1, with 8 bases that match TRBD2. This CDR3 is 14 amino acids long. Germline V gene sequence: CDR1 DFQATT, CDR2 SNEGSKA (reference sequence). The V and J ends lost 7 bases and 0 bases, in that order; junction bases with no gene match: 5. DNA for the CDR3: TGCAGTGGGGGACTAGGGAGCTCCTACAATGAGCAGTTCTTC. It yields the protein CSGGLGSSYNEQFF.

This clonotype has a single count. V and J are TRBV2 and TRBJ2-2, with 9 bases lining up with TRBD2. The germline gives CDR1 SNHLY, CDR2 FYNNEI. The CDR3 is 15 amino acids. V shed 6 bases, J shed 5 bases, and the junction held 7 bases outside the gene matches. In nucleotides, the CDR3 is TGTGCCAGCAGGTGGTTGGCGGGAGGGACCGGGGAGCTGTTTTTT. This translates into CASRWLAGGTGELFF.

This clonotype was seen once. This chain links TRBV5-4 with TRBJ1-1, with no clear D. The CDR3 covers 14 residues. The V gene's germline CDR1 is SGHNT and CDR2 YYREEE (reference sequence). The V end was cut by 2 bases, the J end by 6 bases, with 14 bases between. In DNA, the CDR3 is TGTGCCAGCAGCTTCGGTGTGGGTTTCCCTGAAGCTTTCTTT. The encoded protein is CASSFGVGFPEAFF.

The J gene is TRBJ1-4, the V gene TRBV19; TRBD1 agrees at 9 bases. V lost 6 bases and J lost 7; bases outside the gene matches: 9. The CDR3 is made up of 15 amino acids. Germline CDR1 reads LNHDA; CDR2 reads SQIVND (reference sequence). The DNA for the CDR3 is TGTGCCAGTAGCCCATGGACAGGGGACCTTGAAAAACTGTTTTTT. It yields the protein CASSPWTGDLEKLFF.

This clonotype was counted a few times. This chain uses TRBV6-1 with TRBJ2-3, with D perhaps being TRBD1 or TRBD2 (6 bases each). CDR1 and CDR2 from the germline V gene are MNHNS and SASEGT. Between the trimmed V and J ends, which lost 11 bases and 3 bases, there was a span of 18 bases. CDR3 size: 14 residues. Here the CDR3 reads CAARRGVETDTQYF. CDR3 coding DNA: TGTGCCGCCCGAAGGGGGGTGGAGACAGATACGCAGTATTTT.